One and the same sample provided the 13 T cell receptor beta chains below, sequenced in a study of T cell repertoires in cytomegalovirus infection. One entry per CDR3 protein results from TCRdb running MiXCR on the reads. Found here are hundreds of thousands of distinct CDR3 sequences, roughly 24% of them singletons; the top ten hold under 8.5%. The sequenced sample consisted of CD8+ T cells from PBMCs. Receptors originate from a human donor in good health (CMV status not recorded). Some clones in this sample may be carry-over from other donors' samples.

V is TRBV7-9 and J is TRBJ2-3; D uncertain. Trimming shortened V by 5 bases and J by 6 bases, and 9 bases separated the two germline ends. Germline V lookup: CDR1 SEHNR, CDR2 FQNEAQ (reference sequence). The CDR3 extends over 12 amino acids. CDR3 in DNA: TGTGCCAGCAGCCTTTTGGTCGATACGCAGTATTTT. Translation: CASSLLVDTQYF.

This clonotype occurred many times. The chain combines TRBV7-3 with TRBJ2-1; 16 bases line up with TRBD2. The CDR3 spans 17 residues. The germline gives CDR1 SGHTA, CDR2 FQGTGA. The J segment lost 4 bases and the V segment lost 4 bases, leaving 4 bases of the junction unmatched. CDR3 protein: CASSSGTSGGGYNEQFF. DNA for the CDR3: TGTGCCAGCAGCTCCGGGACTAGCGGGGGGGGTTACAATGAGCAGTTCTTC.

The gene calls are TRBV6-5 and TRBJ2-1, with D tentatively TRBD1 (6 bases). The germline V gene has CDR1 MNHEY and CDR2 SVGAGI. The CDR3 loop spans 15 amino acids. V was shortened by 5 bases and J by 8 bases, with 19 bases between the two germline ends. The CDR3 is CASSVPGTMTDEQFF. The DNA of the CDR3 is TGTGCCAGCAGTGTCCCCGGGACAATGACCGATGAGCAGTTCTTC.

In its sample, this clonotype was seen a few times. V and J are TRBV14 and TRBJ1-1; no definite D call. Trimming shortened V by 1 base and J by 8 bases, and 20 bases separated the two germline ends. Germline CDR1 reads SGHDN; CDR2 reads FVKESK. The CDR3 has 16 residues. CDR3 protein: CASSQVSWYGDNEAFF. In nucleotides, the CDR3 is TGTGCCAGCAGCCAAGTTTCCTGGTATGGTGATAACGAAGCTTTCTTT.

The chain employs TRBV28 and TRBJ2-5; 7 bases match TRBD1. V gave up 5 bases and J gave up 5 bases; unmatched junction bases: 8. The CDR3 length is 14 residues. The germline CDR1 and CDR2 sequences are MDHEN and SYDVKM. The CDR3 reads CASSKTGSRETQYF. CDR3 DNA sequence: TGTGCCAGCAGTAAGACAGGGTCCCGGGAGACCCAGTACTTC. The full variable domain, its missing parts supplied by reference TRBV28 and TRBJ2-5, is DVKVTQSSRYLVKRTGEKVFLECVQDMDHENMFWYRQDPGLGLRLIYFSYDVKMKEKGDIPEGYSVSREKKERFSLILESASTNQTSMYLCASSKTGSRETQYFGPGTRLLVL.

V is TRBV12-3 or TRBV12-4 and J is TRBJ2-1, with TRBD1 matching over 8 bases. Germline trimming cut 8 bases from V and 2 bases from J; bases unmatched to any gene: 2. The CDR3 length is 13 residues. CDR3 in amino acids: CASQTGAYNEQFF. CDR3 nucleotide sequence: TGTGCCAGCCAGACAGGGGCCTACAATGAGCAGTTCTTC.

The chain joins TRBV7-9 to TRBJ2-5; maybe TRBD2 (6 bases). The CDR3 covers 16 residues. In germline, CDR1 is SEHNR, CDR2 FQNEAQ (reference sequence). The V end lost 1 base, the J end lost 2 bases, and 14 bases lay between the germline ends. The CDR3 protein is CASSLVGGARQETQYF. The DNA for the CDR3 is TGTGCCAGCAGCTTAGTTGGCGGGGCCCGGCAAGAGACCCAGTACTTC.

This clonotype was found a few times. V and J are TRBV6-1 and TRBJ2-1; D is uncertain. The CDR3 is 16 amino acids. CDR1 and CDR2 (germline): MNHNS, SASEGT. Trimming left V 0 bases short and J 0 bases short, with 9 bases between. The CDR3 bases are TGTGCCAGCAGTGAAGCGGAGTTTAGCTCCTACAATGAGCAGTTCTTC. Residues: CASSEAEFSSYNEQFF.

The chain has TRBV6-6 and TRBJ2-7, with 7 nucleotides matching TRBD1. Germline V gene data show CDR1 as MNHNY and CDR2 as SVGAGI (reference sequence). CDR3 size: 13 residues. J was trimmed by 5 bases and V by 5 bases; bases with no gene match: 6. CDR3 sequence reads: CASSDDRVDEQYV. The CDR3 DNA is TGTGCCAGCAGTGACGACAGGGTCGACGAGCAGTACGTC.

This clonotype has at least ten counts. The J gene is TRBJ2-1, the V gene TRBV6-2 or TRBV6-3; D is perhaps TRBD2 (6 bases). This CDR3 has 15 amino acids. V dropped 2 bases and J dropped 5 bases, with 13 bases sitting between them. In germline, CDR1 is MNHEY, CDR2 SVGEGT. This CDR3 reads CASSYIGTGDNEQFF. The CDR3 bases are TGTGCCAGCAGTTACATCGGAACGGGGGACAATGAGCAGTTCTTC.

This clonotype was seen only once. With a much larger clone just one base away, this may be a read error. The chain couples TRBV7-2 to TRBJ2-2; TRBD1 agrees at 9 bases. Trimming took 2 bases from V and 0 from J; bases not matched to a gene: 10. CDR3 length equals 19 residues. Germline CDR1 is SGHTA and CDR2 is FQGNSA. CDR3 sequence: CASSLQSTRTGANTGELFF. The CDR3, as DNA: TGTGCCAGCAGCTTACAGTCCACTAGGACAGGGGCGAACACCGGGGAGCTGTTTTTT.

This clonotype came up a few times. The chain couples TRBV6-6 to TRBJ2-3, with D possibly being TRBD2 (6 bases). Trimming stripped 0 bases from V and 3 bases from J, with 16 bases between. The germline gives CDR1 MNHNY, CDR2 SVGAGI (reference sequence). This CDR3 spans 17 amino acids. The CDR3, as DNA: TGTGCCAGCAGTTACTCGAGGGTAAGGGGAGGAACAGATACGCAGTATTTT. It codes for CASSYSRVRGGTDTQYF.

The chain links TRBV6-5 to TRBJ2-4, with 7 nucleotides matching TRBD1. Looked up from germline, CDR1 is MNHEY and CDR2 is SVGAGI. This CDR3 is 15 amino acids long. The V gene end was trimmed by 6 bases and the J gene end by 1 base; junction bases not matched to a gene: 6. In DNA, the CDR3 is TGTGCCAGCAGAATAGGGGGCGCTGCCAAAAACATTCAGTACTTC. It translates to CASRIGGAAKNIQYF.